The 32 T cell receptor beta chains reported below all come from one sample, sequenced in a study of beta chain features in type 1 diabetes. Their antigens remain unidentified. Expressed TCRB transcripts were sequenced because the isolated RNA had all been reverse transcribed beforehand. Data came from immunoSEQ multiplex PCR; TCRdb stores just in-frame clones and leaves some out. The sample has roughly 730,000 clones; around an eighth are singletons. Regarding the study as a whole: In every one of the four CD4+ subsets, TCRB CDR3s were moderately but significantly shorter in Type 1 diabetes patients.

The sequenced material came from naive CD4+ T cells from blood. The receptors here all came from a young man with type 1 diabetes.

This clone was found a few times. This chain connects TRBV30 to TRBJ2-7; D may be TRBD2 (5 bases). Between the trimmed V and J ends, which lost 0 bases and 10 bases, there was a span of 19 bases. This CDR3 has 14 amino acids. Germline V lookup: CDR1 GTSNPN, CDR2 SVGIG (reference sequence). The CDR3, as DNA: TGTGCCTGGAGTGTAGGAGGTATTCCCGCGGTCCAGTACTTC. Translating gives CAWSVGGIPAVQYF. The full variable domain, in which reference TRBV30 and TRBJ2-7 provide the parts outside the CDR3, is SQTIHQWPATLVQPVGSPLSLECTVEGTSNPNLYWYRQAAGRGLQLLFYSVGIGQISSEVPQNLSASRPQDRQFILSSKKLLLSDSGFYLCAWSVGGIPAVQYFGPGTRLTVT.

This clone has a handful of counts. The chain uses TRBV19 and TRBJ2-2; perhaps TRBD1 as D (5 bases). Trimming pared 5 bases from V and 1 base from J, leaving 11 bases between. The length of the CDR3 is 15 residues. Germline V gene lookup returns CDR1 LNHDA and CDR2 SQIVND (reference sequence). CDR3 sequence (DNA): TGTGCCAGTAGTCCTGGGGCAATGAACACCGGGGAGCTGTTTTTT. This translates into CASSPGAMNTGELFF.

J is TRBJ2-3 and V is TRBV2; no clear D gene. CDR1 and CDR2 (germline): SNHLY, FYNNEI. With 7 bases removed from V and 0 bases from J, the gap between germline ends came to 11 bases. The CDR3 sequence is 14 residues long. The CDR3 nucleotides are TGTGCCAGCATCTACTTGTCTAGCACAGATACGCAGTATTTT. Translation gives CASIYLSSTDTQYF.

This clone has more than one count but fewer than ten. The chain uses TRBV18 and TRBJ2-7; D is unresolved. The V end was cut by 2 bases, the J end by 7 bases, with 15 bases between. Germline CDR1 reads KGHSH; CDR2 reads LQKENI. The CDR3 has 14 residues. The CDR3 loop is CASSPRKESAEQYF. For the CDR3, the DNA is TGTGCCAGCTCACCAAGAAAGGAGAGCGCGGAGCAGTACTTC.

This clone was observed a handful of times. The chain is built from TRBV5-5 and TRBJ2-5; 7 bases are a match to TRBD2. Looked up from germline, CDR1 is SGHKS and CDR2 is YYEKEE (reference sequence). The CDR3 extends over 14 amino acids. V shed 7 bases and J 4 bases; nucleotides not matched to a gene: 10. For the CDR3, the DNA is TGTGCCAGCTACCACGGACTAGATGGAGAGACCCAGTACTTC. It yields the protein CASYHGLDGETQYF.

As DNA, the CDR3 is TGTGCCAGTAGTCCCCCTACAGGGAGGACTGAAGCTTTCTTT. It codes for CASSPPTGRTEAFF. V usage is TRBV19 and J usage is TRBJ1-1; a weak D match, TRBD1 (6 bases). The V end lost 5 bases, the J end lost 5 bases, and 15 bases lay between the germline ends. From germline, CDR1 is LNHDA and CDR2 SQIVND (reference sequence). The CDR3 is 14 amino acids. Full variable domain (missing parts from reference TRBV19 and TRBJ1-1): DGGITQSPKYLFRKEGQNVTLSCEQNLNHDAMYWYRQDPGQGLRLIYYSQIVNDFQKGDIAEGYSVSREKKESFPLTVTSAQKNPTAFYLCASSPPTGRTEAFFGQGTRLTVV.

The chain uses TRBV6-5 and TRBJ2-3; unclear D gene. The germline V gene encodes CDR1 MNHEY and CDR2 SVGAGI. Deletions cut 0 bases from V and 2 bases from J, with 9 bases between. The CDR3 is 15 amino acids. The CDR3 spells CASSYSRAYTDTQYF. In nucleotides, the CDR3 is TGTGCCAGCAGTTACTCAAGGGCCTACACAGATACGCAGTATTTT.

The genes are TRBV27 and TRBJ1-6; 10 bases match TRBD1. The CDR3 extends over 15 amino acids. Germline CDR1 and CDR2: MNHEY and SMNVEV (reference sequence). J was trimmed by 10 bases and V by 4 bases; bases with no gene match: 7. The CDR3 DNA reads as TGTGCCAGCAGTTCCGGGACAGGGGAGGGATCACCCCTCCACTTT. Residues: CASSSGTGEGSPLHF.

A few counts support this clone. The chain carries TRBV30 and TRBJ2-5; 8 nucleotides agree with TRBD1. The CDR3 is made up of 14 amino acids. Germline V gene lookup returns CDR1 GTSNPN and CDR2 SVGIG (reference sequence). Unmatched junction bases numbered 8, after V lost 6 bases and J lost 2 bases. This CDR3 reads CACSPTGVQETQYF. CDR3 in DNA: TGTGCCTGCTCCCCGACAGGGGTTCAAGAGACCCAGTACTTC.

A few counts support this clone. The V call is TRBV6-5, the J call TRBJ1-2, with D perhaps matching TRBD1 (6 bases). This CDR3 is 15 amino acids long. Trimming removed 4 bases from V and 4 bases from J, with 16 bases in between. Germline values: CDR1 MNHEY, CDR2 SVGAGI. CDR3 in DNA: TGTGCCAGCAGTTTTGGCAGGGGAACGTCCTATGGCTACACCTTC. Its translation: CASSFGRGTSYGYTF.

This clone was found a few times. Other DNA sequences in the sample encode the same CDR3. J is TRBJ2-6 and V is TRBV18, with D tentatively TRBD1 (6 bases). V was clipped by 0 bases and J by 4 bases, with 7 bases between them. The CDR3 consists of 15 residues. Germline CDR1 and CDR2: KGHSH and LQKENI. Written as DNA, the CDR3 is TGTGCCAGCTCACCACCCGGGACAGGGGCCAACGTCCTGACTTTC. Residues: CASSPPGTGANVLTF.

The chain has TRBV28 and TRBJ2-5; D may be TRBD1 or TRBD2 (5 bases each). This CDR3 contains 17 residues. The germline V and J ends were trimmed by 4 bases and 5 bases, with 23 bases remaining between them. The germline V gene has CDR1 MDHEN and CDR2 SYDVKM. CDR3 bases: TGTGCCAGCAGTTCGTCCGGGACCCCTGGTGGGAAGGAGACCCAGTACTTC. Protein sequence: CASSSSGTPGGKETQYF.

This clone was picked up a small number of times. This chain joins TRBV15 and TRBJ2-2, with a tentative D call TRBD2 (7 bases). The CDR3 has 15 amino acids. V shed 7 bases and J shed 1 base, with 13 bases lying between them. Per the germline V gene, CDR1 is LNHNV and CDR2 is YYDKDF (reference sequence). In DNA, the CDR3 is TGTGCCACCACGGGGGGCCCTGTGAACACCGGGGAGCTGTTTTTT. Amino acid sequence: CATTGGPVNTGELFF.

The chain is built from TRBV30 and TRBJ2-5; 15 bases align to TRBD2. V lost 2 bases, J lost 5 bases, and 3 bases stayed unmatched. The CDR3 runs 15 residues. In germline, CDR1 is GTSNPN, CDR2 SVGIG (reference sequence). The CDR3 nucleotides are TGTGCCTGGAGTAAAGGACTAGCGGGAGGGGAGACCCAGTACTTC. Residues: CAWSKGLAGGETQYF.

J is TRBJ1-6 and V is TRBV6-4; D gene unclear. CDR3 length: 13 amino acids. The V and J ends lost 9 bases and 6 bases respectively, with 12 bases between them. Germline V gives CDR1 MRHNA, CDR2 SNTAGT. For the CDR3, the DNA is TGTGCCAGTTTACAGCTGATTAATTCACCCCTCCACTTT. Amino acids: CASLQLINSPLHF.

The chain couples TRBV5-4 to TRBJ2-1; D is possibly TRBD2 (5 bases). Trimming left V 2 bases short and J 6 bases short, with 12 bases between. Germline CDR1 SGHNT, CDR2 YYREEE (reference sequence). The CDR3 has 14 amino acids. In DNA form, the CDR3 reads TGTGCCAGCAGCTTAACTGTCGAGGGCAATGAGCAGTTCTTC. Translated: CASSLTVEGNEQFF.

This clone was recorded a few times. Other DNA sequences within the sample encode an identical CDR3. This chain joins TRBV5-1 and TRBJ1-1; no reliable D call. This CDR3 is built from 13 residues. With 0 bases removed from V and 5 bases from J, the gap between germline ends came to 8 bases. CDR1 and CDR2 (germline): SGHRS, YFSETQ. In DNA, the CDR3 is TGCGCCAGCAGCTTGGAGGGTGGAACTGAAGCTTTCTTT. Translated: CASSLEGGTEAFF.

There are many counts of this clone. V and J are TRBV27 and TRBJ2-7, with 9 bases identical to TRBD2. V lost 7 bases to trimming and J lost 4 bases; unmatched junction nucleotides: 14. Germline CDR1 reads MNHEY; CDR2 reads SMNVEV (reference sequence). The CDR3 totals 16 residues. CDR3 nucleotides: TGTGCCAGCACCTCTAGAACCGGGCTAGCGGGGTACGAGCAGTACTTC. Translating gives CASTSRTGLAGYEQYF.

The chain carries TRBV7-9 and TRBJ1-2; 12 bases agree with TRBD1. CDR3 length: 16 amino acids. Germline assignment: CDR1 SEHNR and CDR2 FQNEAQ (reference sequence). Trimming cost V 5 bases and J 3 bases; bases outside gene matches: 7. In nucleotides, the CDR3 is TGTGCCAGCAGCCACCCGGGACAGGGGGCTGACTATGGCTACACCTTC. Translated: CASSHPGQGADYGYTF. The whole variable domain, remainder taken from reference TRBV7-9 and TRBJ1-2, is DTGVSQNPRHKITKRGQNVTFRCDPISEHNRLYWYRQTLGQGPEFLTYFQNEAQLEKSRLLSDRFSAERPKGSFSTLEIQRTEQGDSAMYLCASSHPGQGADYGYTFGSGTRLTVV.

This clone was counted between two and nine times. This chain joins TRBV5-1 and TRBJ2-1; TRBD1 agrees at 10 bases. J gave up 7 bases and V 5 bases, and 9 bases lay outside the gene matches. The CDR3 extends over 15 amino acids. Germline V gene sequence: CDR1 SGHRS, CDR2 YFSETQ. The CDR3 sequence is CASRNQGTGVNEQFF. The DNA of the CDR3 is TGCGCCAGCAGGAATCAAGGGACAGGGGTGAATGAGCAGTTCTTC.

This clone was detected a few times. This chain connects TRBV28 to TRBJ1-6, with D unclear. The CDR3 consists of 13 residues. The V end was cut by 5 bases, the J end by 10 bases, with 12 bases between. Germline V gives CDR1 MDHEN, CDR2 SYDVKM. This chain's CDR3 is CASSETGFSPLHF. CDR3 bases: TGTGCCAGCAGTGAAACGGGGTTCTCACCCCTCCACTTT.

This clone was recorded a few times. This rearrangement joins TRBV6-6 to TRBJ2-3; D is ambiguous. V lost 6 bases and J 0 bases, leaving 10 bases between the germline ends. This CDR3 spans 14 amino acids. Germline-derived CDR1 and CDR2 are MNHNY and SVGAGI (reference sequence). The CDR3, as DNA: TGTGCCAGCAGCCCAACTTCTAGCACAGATACGCAGTATTTT. It is translated as CASSPTSSTDTQYF.

The chain uses TRBV5-1 and TRBJ2-5; 7 nucleotides match TRBD2. V was pared by 2 bases and J by 1 base, with 2 bases of the junction left unmatched. CDR1 and CDR2 from the germline V gene are SGHRS and YFSETQ. The length of the CDR3 is 14 residues. CDR3 protein: CASSFTSVQETQYF. CDR3 coding DNA: TGCGCCAGCAGCTTTACTAGCGTCCAAGAGACCCAGTACTTC. Full variable domain (remainder filled in from reference TRBV5-1 and TRBJ2-5): KAGVTQTPRYLIKTRGQQVTLSCSPISGHRSVSWYQQTPGQGLQFLFEYFSETQRNKGNFPGRFSGRQFSNSRSEMNVSTLELGDSALYLCASSFTSVQETQYFGPGTRLLVL.

There are a few counts of this clone. V and J are TRBV4-1 and TRBJ2-7; D remains unclear. This CDR3 region has 16 residues. V lost 1 base, J lost 2 bases, and 15 bases lay in between. From germline, CDR1 is MGHRA and CDR2 YSYEKL. The CDR3 DNA sequence: TGCGCCAGCAGCCAAGCTTCCGGAGTTAGGACCTACGAGCAGTACTTC. Its translation: CASSQASGVRTYEQYF.

This clone was counted between two and nine times. This rearrangement joins TRBV11-3 to TRBJ2-1; TRBD1 matches 7 bases. V was clipped by 1 base and J by 6 bases; unmatched bases: 6. This CDR3 region has 15 residues. From germline, CDR1 is SGHNT and CDR2 YENEEA. The DNA for the CDR3 is TGTGCCAGCAGCTTAGGGCAGGGGGTCGCCAATGAGCAGTTCTTC. Protein sequence: CASSLGQGVANEQFF. Variable domain in full (rest from reference TRBV11-3 and TRBJ2-1): EAGVVQSPRYKIIEKKQPVAFWCNPISGHNTLYWYLQNLGQGPELLIRYENEEAVDDSQLPKDRFSAERLKGVDSTLKIQPAELGDSAVYLCASSLGQGVANEQFFGPGTRLTVL.

The CDR3 DNA sequence: TGTGCCAGCAGCGAGGGGGCCCCCACCGTGGAGCAGTACTTC. Translated, it gives CASSEGAPTVEQYF. The V call is TRBV9, the J call TRBJ2-7, with 7 bases that match TRBD1. This CDR3 has 14 amino acids. The V segment lost 3 bases and the J segment 7 bases; nucleotides outside the gene matches: 10. Per the germline V gene, CDR1 is SGDLS and CDR2 is YYNGEE.

The rearrangement links TRBV5-4 to TRBJ1-1, with 9 bases that match TRBD1. Trimming removed 0 bases from V and 6 bases from J; junction bases left unmatched: 6. There are 15 residues in the CDR3. Germline V lookup: CDR1 SGHNT, CDR2 YYREEE (reference sequence). Here the CDR3 reads CASSLATGGRPEAFF. DNA of the CDR3: TGTGCCAGCAGCTTGGCGACAGGGGGTCGACCTGAAGCTTTCTTT.

The V gene is TRBV29-1, the J gene TRBJ2-7; D call uncertain. Germline V CDR1 and CDR2: SQVTM, ANQGSEA. V was shortened by 0 bases and J by 1 base, with 4 bases between the two germline ends. This CDR3 contains 12 residues. The CDR3 loop reads CSVEEGSYEQYF. The CDR3 DNA follows: TGCAGCGTTGAAGAGGGGTCCTACGAGCAGTACTTC.

The chain is built from TRBV25-1 and TRBJ2-7; D may be TRBD1 or TRBD2 (5 bases each). The CDR3 runs to 14 residues. Looked up from germline, CDR1 is MGHDK and CDR2 is SYGVNS. V gave up 1 base and J gave up 4 bases, with 11 bases separating them. The DNA for the CDR3 is TGTGCCAGCAGTGAATCAGGGAGTAGATACGAGCAGTACTTC. Residues: CASSESGSRYEQYF.

This clone appeared a few times. The genes are TRBV15 and TRBJ2-3; maybe TRBD2 (5 bases). Deletions cut 0 bases from V and 2 bases from J, with 12 bases between. The CDR3 contains 16 residues. Germline assignment: CDR1 LNHNV and CDR2 YYDKDF (reference sequence). This CDR3 is CATSRDLPAVTDTQYF. The CDR3 DNA sequence: TGTGCCACCAGCAGAGATTTACCAGCGGTCACAGATACGCAGTATTTT.

The J gene is TRBJ1-1, the V gene TRBV7-2; D is ambiguous. The germline V gene has CDR1 SGHTA and CDR2 FQGNSA. The V gene lost 4 bases and the J gene lost 11 bases, with 11 bases spanning the gap. This CDR3 region has 11 residues. CDR3 amino acids: CASSSLYTAFF. CDR3 nucleotides: TGTGCCAGCAGCTCTCTCTACACGGCTTTCTTT. The full variable domain, rest sourced from reference TRBV7-2 and TRBJ1-1, is GAGVSQSPSNKVTEKGKDVELRCDPISGHTALYWYRQSLGQGLEFLIYFQGNSAPDKSGLPSDRFSAERTGGSVSTLTIQRTQQEDSAVYLCASSSLYTAFFGQGTRLTVV.

This clone came up a few times. The CDR3 coding sequence is TGTGCCTGGATGGGAGGGAACACTGAAGCTTTCTTT. It specifies CAWMGGNTEAFF. The chain uses TRBV30 and TRBJ1-1; no clear D gene. This CDR3 is built from 12 residues. Trimming took off 4 bases at V and 1 base at J, with 7 bases between the two ends. Germline lookup yields CDR1 GTSNPN and CDR2 SVGIG (reference sequence).